This TCR beta chain appears in the sequencing data of a study of shared clonotypes between healthy human individuals. Whole-study context: CD4 naive and memory got three plates each, CD8 naive two, CD8 memory one.

The CDR3 extends over 13 amino acids. The V gene lost 6 bases and the J gene lost 5 bases, with 11 bases spanning the gap. Looked up from germline, CDR1 is MNHEY and CDR2 is SVGAGI. Measured with immunoSEQ multiplex PCR; TCRdb has only the in-frame clones, and not every one. The table lists around 2.5 million clones, approximately 93% of them singletons. Sequenced input: naive CD4+ T cells from PBMCs. This sample's subset: CD45RA+ positively selected. The sequence was collected from a man in his late teens or twenties in good health. Some clones in this sample may be carry-over from other donors' samples. V is TRBV6-5 and J is TRBJ1-5; unclear D gene. The CDR3 nucleotides are TGTGCCAGCAGCCTCGACAAGGATCAGCCCCAGCATTTT. Protein product: CASSLDKDQPQHF.